The rows below give T cell receptor beta chains drawn from one sample of a study of blood T cell repertoires in COVID-19. Sequencing was performed with immunoSEQ multiplex PCR; in TCRdb, only in-frame clones are kept and a portion is missing. Seen here are about 270,000 clones, approximately 80% observed once, and the top ten hold around 2.9%. Sequencing input: peripheral blood. The receptors were sampled from a woman aged 55 to 70 with active or convalescent COVID-19. Both conserved end residues are part of each CDR3. D genes are given only for firm matches. Clone sizes are given selectively: once, few, many, or a class where the clone is expanded.

v_call	d_call	j_call	clone_size	cdr3_nt	cdr3_aa
TRBV7-2	.	TRBJ1-3	.	TGTGCCAGCAGCTTAGCCTTTGACAGCCTCACCTCTTACTCTGGAAACACCATATATTTT	CASSLAFDSLTSYSGNTIYF
TRBV11-2	.	TRBJ2-3	.	TGTGCCAGCAGCTCTCAGGGTTATCGCACAGATACGCAGTATTTT	CASSSQGYRTDTQYF
TRBV27	TRBD1	TRBJ1-4	.	TGTGCCAGCAGTTTAAGACAGGGGGTTGGTGAAAAACTGTTTTTT	CASSLRQGVGEKLFF
TRBV5-4	.	TRBJ1-2	.	TGTGCCAGCAGCCAAACTACAGGTTTCATCGGCAGCGGCTACACCTTC	CASSQTTGFIGSGYTF
TRBV2	TRBD2	TRBJ2-2	.	TGTGCCAGCGTGACGGATAGCGGGGGGACCGGGGAGCTGTTTTTT	CASVTDSGGTGELFF
TRBV6-5	.	TRBJ1-1	.	TGTGCCAGCACCGAAGACAGCTCTCGGAAAGCTTTCTTT	CASTEDSSRKAFF
TRBV10-3	.	TRBJ2-2	.	TGTGCCATCGCAGGGGTCACCGGGGAGCTGTTTTTT	CAIAGVTGELFF
TRBV6-1	.	TRBJ1-1	.	TGTGCCAGCAATTCACAGGTACCGAACACTGAAGCTTTCTTT	CASNSQVPNTEAFF
TRBV4-2	TRBD2	TRBJ2-7	.	TGTGCCAGCAGCCAAGCCTGGGTAGCGGGCGCTACCTCCTACGAGCAGTACTTC	CASSQAWVAGATSYEQYF
TRBV4-1	TRBD2	TRBJ2-1	.	TGCGCCAGCAGCAATACCGAGCGGGGACGTTCCTACAATGAGCAGTTCTTC	CASSNTERGRSYNEQFF
TRBV4-2	.	TRBJ2-2	.	TGTGCCAGCAGCCCTAGCGGAAGGGGGGGTAACACCGGGGAGCTGTTTTTT	CASSPSGRGGNTGELFF
TRBV5-4	TRBD2	TRBJ2-1	.	TGTGCCAGCAGAAACCAACTAGCGGGGGGTTATGAGCAGTTCTTC	CASRNQLAGGYEQFF
TRBV9	.	TRBJ2-1	few	TGTGCCAGCAGCGTAGGGCGGGGAGCTTCCTACAATGAGCAGTTCTTC	CASSVGRGASYNEQFF
TRBV28	TRBD2	TRBJ2-1	.	TGTGCCAGCAGTTTTAAATCTGTGCGGGGGAATGAGCAGTTCTTC	CASSFKSVRGNEQFF